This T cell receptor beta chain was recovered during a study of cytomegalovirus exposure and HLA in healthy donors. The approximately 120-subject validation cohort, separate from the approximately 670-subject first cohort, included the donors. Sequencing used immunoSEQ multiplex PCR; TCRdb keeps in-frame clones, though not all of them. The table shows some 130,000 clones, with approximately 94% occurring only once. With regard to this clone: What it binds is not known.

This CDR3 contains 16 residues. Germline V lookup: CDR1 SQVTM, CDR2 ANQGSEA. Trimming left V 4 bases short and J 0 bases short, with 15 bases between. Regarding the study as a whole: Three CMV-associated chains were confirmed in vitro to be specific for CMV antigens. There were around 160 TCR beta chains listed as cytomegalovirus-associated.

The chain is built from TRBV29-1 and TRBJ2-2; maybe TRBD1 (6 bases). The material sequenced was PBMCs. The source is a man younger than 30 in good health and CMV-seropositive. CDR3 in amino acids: CSVGLQGRTNTGELFF. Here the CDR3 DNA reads TGCAGCGTTGGCCTACAGGGAAGGACGAACACCGGGGAGCTGTTTTTT.